This TCR beta chain stems from a study of CD8+ T cells in alopecia areata (dated by TCRdb to between 2017 and 2018). Concerning the study at large: The treated patients took part in an open-label pilot trial in which moderate-to-severe alopecia areata was treated with oral tofacitinib at 5 to 10 mg twice daily. Patients received tofacitinib for 6 to 18 months and were then followed off drug for 6 months to check for delayed response and recurrence. Disease severity in treated patients was measured with the SALT score, which quantifies the percentage of affected scalp surface area. High-throughput TCRbeta sequencing was used to examine T cell clonal expansion in alopecia areata in both the C3H/HeJ mouse model and human patients. Human TCRbeta sequencing covered scalp tissue and sorted CD4+ and CD8+ peripheral blood T cells from patchy and totalis/universalis alopecia areata patients and healthy controls. Biopsies were taken from tofacitinib-treated patients at baseline and at 4 and 24 weeks of treatment, and a later scalp biopsy was taken in several of the tofacitinib-treated patients. Clonality in the scalp was compared among normal scalp (n=4), patchy alopecia areata scalp (n=8), and alopecia totalis/universalis scalp (n=8). The RNA source kit depended on sample type: the PAXgene miRNA kit for fixed scalp, the miRNeasy kit for PBMCs, and the RNeasy kit for mouse skin. TCRbeta CDR3 regions were amplified by immunoSEQ multiplex PCR using 35 Vbeta forward and 13 Jbeta reverse primers. Results the study describes overall, beyond this receptor: The treated cohort was small, with a single nonresponder, so links between baseline CD8+ expansion and response need larger studies. Tofacitinib significantly decreased scalp clonality and the number of expanded CD8+ clones among the top 100 scalp clones. Many expanded lesional clones were found to persist in scalp and blood during tofacitinib treatment, and relapse after treatment cessation may be partly explained by this persistence. Shared TCR sequences between patients were less evident than in mice, which may be partly attributable to HLA diversity in the patient population. Scalp TCR repertoire analysis is complicated because resident alphabeta T cells in normal human skin are also sequenced, whereas mouse skin is dominated by gammadelta T cells. Higher clonality and more expanded CD8+ clones were observed in lesional scalp than in normal scalp, particularly in alopecia totalis/universalis, a finding suggestive of antigenic drive.

Library preparation used the immunoSEQ multiplex PCR assay. RNA was extracted from all samples and reverse transcribed into cDNA, which served as template for TCR sequencing. SuperScript III was used to make first-strand cDNA, primed with a 2:1 mix of oligo-dT and random hexamers. A synthetic immune receptor repertoire was used to measure amplification bias, and any remaining bias was corrected computationally. Processing in the source paper ran as follows. Raw reads were preprocessed to remove errors, and CDR3 was defined according to IMGT conventions as the region from the conserved cysteine to phenylalanine. Clonality was calculated as 1 minus Shannon entropy normalized by log2 of the number of productive unique TCRs. CD4 or CD8 identity of scalp clones was inferred by cross-referencing scalp TCRbeta sequences with sorted blood CD4 and CD8 repertoires. Here the immuneACCESS table is served through TCRdb, limited to in-frame sequences with V and J called. Missing clones are a known gap in these copies; in checked studies unresolved V genes cover under half, and the rest lacks a known reason. That table furnishes V, J and clone size, whereas the DNA furnished D and trimming. The sample contains some 42,000 clones, more than 90% of them found a single time. The top ten constitute over 15% of the sample.

This specimen's time point label, per the study, means: 24 weeks on oral tofacitinib. The sample's treatment or condition label, in plain terms: oral pan-JAK inhibitor, 5-10 mg twice daily. Lesional scalp punch biopsies and peripheral blood were collected from alopecia areata patients. PBMCs were isolated by density centrifugation and stained for CD3, CD4 and CD8, after which CD4+ and CD8+ T cells were sorted on a FACSAria. Notes on this clone: The antigen it recognizes is unknown. Nothing much larger sits one base from this clone, and base qualities are not available.

As encoded in the germline V gene (reference sequence), CDR1 is MNHEY while CDR2 is SMNVEV. Ends trimmed: V by 5 bases, J by 8 bases; bases unmatched to a gene: 8. The CDR3, cysteine through phenylalanine, is 15 amino acids long. Of all the DNA, just the CDR3 is kept, 45 bases in frame from base 1. Rearrangement joined TRBV27 to TRBJ2-1, and TRBD2 matches 11 of the central bases. Specimen: CD8+ T cells sorted from blood, collected at week 24, from a patient treated with tofacitinib. The sequence was collected from a human donor with alopecia areata. The DNA is as follows: TGTGCCAGCAGTCCGACCGGGACTAGCGGAGATGAGCAGTTCTTC. Protein translation: CASSPTGTSGDEQFF.